This is a list of T cell receptor beta chains from one sample in a study of blood T cell repertoires in COVID-19. Libraries were prepared by immunoSEQ multiplex PCR; TCRdb keeps only in-frame clonotypes and omits some of them. This table holds 150,000 to 200,000 clones, around 84% found once. Sequenced sample: peripheral blood. Receptors were obtained from a human donor with acute or convalescent COVID-19. The donor label of this sample is uncertain. The CDR3 runs from the conserved cysteine through the conserved F or W. The D gene is left open where the match is weak. Some rows have no size entry. The others give once, few or many, or a class for an expanded clone.

abundance,j_gene,d_gene,v_gene,CDR3aa,CDR3nt
NA,TRBJ2-2,TRBD2,TRBV6-5,CASSRTSGEGGELFF,TGTGCCAGCAGTCGGACTAGCGGTGAGGGGGGGGAGCTGTTTTTT
NA,TRBJ2-3,TRBD2,TRBV7-2,CASSLSLAGADTQYF,TGTGCCAGCAGCTTAAGCCTAGCGGGGGCGGATACGCAGTATTTT
NA,TRBJ1-2,NA,TRBV7-2,CASSLGSLDYGYTF,TGTGCCAGCAGCTTAGGGAGTTTAGACTATGGCTACACCTTC
NA,TRBJ1-2,NA,TRBV29-1,CSVSGSGGYTF,TGCAGCGTTTCCGGCAGCGGTGGCTACACCTTC
NA,TRBJ2-1,NA,TRBV7-2,CASSYRMGEQFF,TGTGCCAGCAGTTACAGAATGGGTGAGCAGTTCTTC
NA,TRBJ2-5,TRBD1,TRBV28,CASSPPGQGALETQYF,TGTGCCAGCAGTCCCCCGGGACAGGGGGCTTTAGAGACCCAGTACTTC
NA,TRBJ1-2,NA,TRBV6-2/TRBV6-3,CASSTGILAYGYTF,TGTGCCAGCAGTACCGGGATTCTAGCCTATGGCTACACCTTC
NA,TRBJ1-2,NA,TRBV24-1,CATSARGANYGYTF,TGTGCCACCAGTGCCCGGGGAGCTAACTATGGCTACACCTTC
NA,TRBJ2-7,NA,TRBV7-3,CASSFFQGPYEQYF,TGTGCCAGCAGCTTTTTCCAGGGGCCCTACGAGCAGTACTTC
NA,TRBJ1-2,TRBD1,TRBV19,CASSRPGGRVGYTF,TGTGCCAGTAGTCGACCAGGGGGCAGAGTAGGCTACACCTTC
NA,TRBJ1-2,NA,TRBV18,CASSPRGYGYTF,TGTGCCAGCTCACCACGGGGCTACGGCTACACCTTC
NA,TRBJ1-1,NA,TRBV19,CASTRWNTEAFF,TGTGCCAGTACCCGGTGGAACACTGAAGCTTTCTTT
once,TRBJ2-7,TRBD2,TRBV6-2/TRBV6-3,CASSYGGGFDEQYF,TGTGCCAGCAGTTACGGCGGGGGGTTCGACGAGCAGTACTTC
NA,TRBJ1-1,TRBD1,TRBV27,CASSLFGTGGTEAFF,TGTGCCAGCAGTTTATTCGGGACAGGGGGCACTGAAGCTTTCTTT
NA,TRBJ2-5,TRBD2,TRBV24-1,CATSDRTSGGQETQYF,TGTGCCACCAGTGATAGGACTAGCGGGGGGCAAGAGACCCAGTACTTC
NA,TRBJ2-7,TRBD1,TRBV28,CASSWTGTHYEQYF,TGTGCCAGCAGTTGGACAGGGACTCACTACGAGCAGTACTTC
NA,TRBJ2-3,NA,TRBV5-1,CASSPQGFPDTQYF,TGCGCCAGCAGCCCCCAGGGATTTCCAGATACGCAGTATTTT
NA,TRBJ2-2,TRBD1,TRBV6-6,CASSYRTGGGGELFF,TGTGCCAGCAGTTACCGGACAGGGGGTGGCGGGGAGCTGTTTTTT
NA,TRBJ1-1,NA,TRBV7-9,CASSLVINTEAFF,TGTGCCAGCAGCTTAGTAATTAACACTGAAGCTTTCTTT
once,TRBJ1-5,NA,TRBV29-1,CSVGQAPGSQHF,TGCAGCGTTGGACAGGCCCCTGGGTCCCAGCATTTT
NA,TRBJ2-1,TRBD2,TRBV4-1,CASSQDGSGGPGNEQFF,TGCGCCAGCAGCCAAGATGGGTCGGGAGGGCCAGGAAATGAGCAGTTCTTC
NA,TRBJ1-1,NA,TRBV29-1,CSVDRVNTEAFF,TGCAGCGTTGACAGGGTGAACACTGAAGCTTTCTTT
NA,TRBJ2-7,TRBD1,TRBV10-3,CAIRDRGYEQYF,TGTGCCATCAGGGACAGGGGTTACGAGCAGTACTTC
once,TRBJ1-6,NA,TRBV9,CASSVEGASSYNSPLHF,TGTGCCAGCAGCGTAGAGGGAGCGAGCTCCTATAATTCACCCCTCCACTTT
NA,TRBJ2-3,TRBD2,TRBV5-6,CASNRLAGGLDTQYF,TGTGCCAGCAACCGACTAGCGGGGGGGCTGGATACGCAGTATTTT
NA,TRBJ1-3,TRBD1,TRBV30,CAWTQPGQPSGNTIYF,TGTGCCTGGACCCAACCGGGACAGCCGTCTGGAAACACCATATATTTT
NA,TRBJ1-1,NA,TRBV30,CAWSVWGRGSEAFF,TGTGCCTGGAGTGTGTGGGGACGGGGGTCTGAAGCTTTCTTT
NA,TRBJ2-7,NA,TRBV7-2,CASSLRDEQYF,TGTGCCAGCAGCTTGAGAGACGAGCAGTACTTC
NA,TRBJ1-3,TRBD1,TRBV24-1,CATSESGTGEESTIYF,TGTGCCACCAGTGAGTCCGGGACAGGGGAGGAAAGCACCATATATTTT
NA,TRBJ1-2,NA,TRBV7-2,CATTRDNTNYGYTF,TGTGCCACCACCCGGGACAATACTAACTATGGCTACACCTTC
NA,TRBJ2-5,TRBD1,TRBV4-1,CASSQKPGQGVETQYF,TGCGCCAGCAGCCAAAAACCCGGACAGGGAGTAGAGACCCAGTACTTC
NA,TRBJ1-1,NA,TRBV28,CASSLLSRGMNTEAFF,TGTGCCAGCAGTTTATTATCGAGGGGGATGAACACTGAAGCTTTCTTT
NA,TRBJ2-1,TRBD2,TRBV5-6,CASSSTHLAGLDNEQFF,TGTGCCAGCAGCTCGACCCACCTAGCGGGGTTAGACAATGAGCAGTTCTTC
once,TRBJ2-5,NA,TRBV13,CASSLRRKQETQYF,TGTGCCAGCAGCTTAAGGCGGAAGCAAGAGACCCAGTACTTC
few,TRBJ2-1,TRBD1,TRBV30,CAWSRDRPYEQFF,TGTGCCTGGAGTAGGGACAGGCCTTATGAGCAGTTCTTC
once,TRBJ1-2,TRBD1,TRBV11-3,CASSTRTGLNGYTF,TGTGCCAGCAGCACGCGGACAGGCCTAAATGGCTACACCTTC
NA,TRBJ2-7,TRBD1,TRBV11-2,CASSLTAGGYEQYF,TGTGCCAGCAGCTTAACGGCAGGGGGCTACGAGCAGTACTTC
NA,TRBJ1-5,NA,TRBV11-2,CASSLGQVNQPQHF,TGTGCCAGCAGCTTAGGACAGGTCAATCAGCCCCAGCATTTT
NA,TRBJ2-7,NA,TRBV2,CASSSDTSYEQYF,TGTGCCAGCAGTTCGGACACTTCCTACGAGCAGTACTTC
NA,TRBJ1-1,TRBD1,TRBV29-1,CSVGLGQANTEAFF,TGCAGCGTTGGTCTGGGACAGGCGAACACTGAAGCTTTCTTT
NA,TRBJ2-5,TRBD2,TRBV25-1,CASSHRLAGAETQYF,TGTGCCAGCAGCCATCGACTAGCGGGGGCGGAGACCCAGTACTTC
NA,TRBJ2-1,NA,TRBV27,CASSLSGAVPYNEQFF,TGTGCCAGCAGTTTAAGTGGGGCGGTCCCCTACAATGAGCAGTTCTTC
NA,TRBJ1-2,NA,TRBV2,CASSDQGRANYGYTF,TGTGCCAGCAGTGACCAGGGCAGGGCTAACTATGGCTACACCTTC
NA,TRBJ1-3,NA,TRBV3-1/TRBV3-2,CASSQGRSGNTIYF,TGTGCCAGCAGCCAAGGCAGGTCTGGAAACACCATATATTTT
NA,TRBJ1-1,NA,TRBV19,CASTITGPMNTEAFF,TGTGCCAGTACGATTACAGGGCCCATGAACACTGAAGCTTTCTTT
NA,TRBJ2-6,NA,TRBV2,CASTFGHYSSGANVLTF,TGTGCCAGCACCTTCGGACATTACAGCTCTGGGGCCAACGTCCTGACTTTC
NA,TRBJ1-2,NA,TRBV11-2,CASSARTQNYGYTF,TGTGCCAGCAGCGCGCGGACTCAGAACTATGGCTACACCTTC
NA,TRBJ1-1,NA,TRBV3-1/TRBV3-2,CASTLGGIVNTEAFF,TGTGCCAGCACCCTGGGGGGGATAGTGAACACTGAAGCTTTCTTT
once,TRBJ2-1,TRBD2,TRBV2,CASSAHLLAGGDNEQFF,TGTGCCAGCAGTGCTCACCTCCTAGCGGGGGGAGACAATGAGCAGTTCTTC
NA,TRBJ2-7,TRBD2,TRBV7-2,CASSLAVAGASYEQYF,TGTGCCAGCAGCTTAGCAGTAGCGGGGGCTTCCTACGAGCAGTACTTC
NA,TRBJ2-7,NA,TRBV2,CASSTYEQYF,TGTGCCAGCAGCACTTACGAGCAGTACTTC